The T cell receptor beta chain described here comes from a study of CD8+ T cells in alopecia areata. As concerns this clone: What it binds is unknown.

As for treatment: oral pan-JAK inhibitor, 5-10 mg twice daily. The V and J ends lost 0 bases and 7 bases, in that order; junction bases with no gene match: 8. The CDR3 sequence is 15 residues long. Germline assignment: CDR1 MNHEY and CDR2 SVGAGI. Findings and caveats of the study: Tofacitinib significantly decreased scalp clonality and expanded CD8+ clones among top 100.

TCR sequencing used cDNA made by reverse transcription of extracted RNA. The table came from immunoSEQ multiplex PCR; TCRdb's copy has only in-frame clones and leaves some out. Of 150,000 to 200,000 clones listed, around three fifths were seen once; the top ten hold approximately 14%. V is TRBV6-5 and J is TRBJ1-2, with 7 bases aligning to TRBD1. This clonotype was obtained from a human donor with alopecia areata. Sequencing used CD4+ T cells sorted from blood, obtained at week 24, from a patient treated with tofacitinib. The CDR3 reads CASSYSSRQGGGYTF. For the CDR3, the DNA is TGTGCCAGCAGTTACTCGAGTAGACAGGGAGGTGGCTACACCTTC.